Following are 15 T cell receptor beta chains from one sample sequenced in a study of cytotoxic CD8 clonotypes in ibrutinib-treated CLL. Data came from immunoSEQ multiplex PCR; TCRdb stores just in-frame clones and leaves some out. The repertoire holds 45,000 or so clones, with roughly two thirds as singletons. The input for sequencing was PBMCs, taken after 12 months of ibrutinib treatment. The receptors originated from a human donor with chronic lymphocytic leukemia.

The CDR3 region has the DNA TGTGCCAGCAGCTTAGCCGGGACCAGCAATCAGCCCCAGCATTTT. It is translated as CASSLAGTSNQPQHF. The chain links TRBV7-9 to TRBJ1-5; possible D gene TRBD1, 5 bases. The germline V gene has CDR1 SEHNR and CDR2 FQNEAQ (reference sequence). Trimming left V 0 bases short and J 1 base short, with 7 bases between. The CDR3 has 15 amino acids. Filled out from reference TRBV7-9 and TRBJ1-5, the complete variable domain reads DTGVSQNPRHKITKRGQNVTFRCDPISEHNRLYWYRQTLGQGPEFLTYFQNEAQLEKSRLLSDRFSAERPKGSFSTLEIQRTEQGDSAMYLCASSLAGTSNQPQHFGDGTRLSIL.

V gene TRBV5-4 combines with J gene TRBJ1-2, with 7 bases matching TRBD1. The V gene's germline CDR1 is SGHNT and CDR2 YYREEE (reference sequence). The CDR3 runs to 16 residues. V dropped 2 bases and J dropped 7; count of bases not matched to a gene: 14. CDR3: CASSFPRQGGLGGYTF. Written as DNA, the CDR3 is TGTGCCAGCAGCTTCCCAAGACAGGGAGGGTTGGGTGGCTACACCTTC.

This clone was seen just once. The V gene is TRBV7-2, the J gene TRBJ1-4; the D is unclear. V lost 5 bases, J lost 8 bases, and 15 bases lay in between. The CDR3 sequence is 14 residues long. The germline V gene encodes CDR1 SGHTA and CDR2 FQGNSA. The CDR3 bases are TGTGCCAGCAGCGCCCTCGCCCTTGGGGAAAAACTGTTTTTT. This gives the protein CASSALALGEKLFF.

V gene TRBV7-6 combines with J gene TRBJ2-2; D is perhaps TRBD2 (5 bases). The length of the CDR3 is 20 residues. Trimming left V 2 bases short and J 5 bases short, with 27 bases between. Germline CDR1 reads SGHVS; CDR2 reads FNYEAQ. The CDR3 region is CASSLRGMGRQTLTTGELFF. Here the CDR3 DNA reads TGTGCCAGCAGCTTACGGGGAATGGGAAGGCAGACTCTTACGACCGGGGAGCTGTTTTTT. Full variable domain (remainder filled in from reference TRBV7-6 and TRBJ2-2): GAGVSQSPRYKVTKRGQDVALRCDPISGHVSLYWYRQALGQGPEFLTYFNYEAQQDKSGLPNDRFSAERPEGSISTLTIQRTEQRDSAMYRCASSLRGMGRQTLTTGELFFGEGSRLTVL.

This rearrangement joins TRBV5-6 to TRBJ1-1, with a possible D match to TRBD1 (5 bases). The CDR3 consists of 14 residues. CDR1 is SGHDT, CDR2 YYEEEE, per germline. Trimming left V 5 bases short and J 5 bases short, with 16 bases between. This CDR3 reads CASRRIGTNTEAFF. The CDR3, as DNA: TGTGCCAGCAGGAGAATCGGGACTAATACTGAAGCTTTCTTT.

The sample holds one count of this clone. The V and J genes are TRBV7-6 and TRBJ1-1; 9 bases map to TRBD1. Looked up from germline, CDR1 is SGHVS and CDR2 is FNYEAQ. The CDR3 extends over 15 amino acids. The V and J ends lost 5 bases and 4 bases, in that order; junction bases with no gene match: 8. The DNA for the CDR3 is TGTGCCAGCAGCCCCAACAGGGGGCTGGGCACTGAAGCTTTCTTT. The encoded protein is CASSPNRGLGTEAFF.

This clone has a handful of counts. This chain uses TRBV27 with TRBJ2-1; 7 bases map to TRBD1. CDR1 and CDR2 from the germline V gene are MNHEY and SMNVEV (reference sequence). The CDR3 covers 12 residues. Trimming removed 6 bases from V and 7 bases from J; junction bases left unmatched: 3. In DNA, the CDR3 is TGTGCCAGCAGCAGACAGGGAAATGAGCAGTTCTTC. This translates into CASSRQGNEQFF.

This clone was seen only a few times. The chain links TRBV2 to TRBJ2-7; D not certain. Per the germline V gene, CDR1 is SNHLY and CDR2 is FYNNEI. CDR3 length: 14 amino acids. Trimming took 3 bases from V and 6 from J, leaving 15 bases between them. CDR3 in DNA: TGTGCCAGCAGTGAGACCACGACCCCTACCGAGCAGTACTTC. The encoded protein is CASSETTTPTEQYF.

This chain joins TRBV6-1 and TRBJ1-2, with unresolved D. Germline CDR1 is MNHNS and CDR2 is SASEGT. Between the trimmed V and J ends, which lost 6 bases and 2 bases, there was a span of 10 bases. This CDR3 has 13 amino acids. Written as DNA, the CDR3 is TGTGCCAGCAGCCAGGACGGAAACTATGGCTACACCTTC. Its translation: CASSQDGNYGYTF.

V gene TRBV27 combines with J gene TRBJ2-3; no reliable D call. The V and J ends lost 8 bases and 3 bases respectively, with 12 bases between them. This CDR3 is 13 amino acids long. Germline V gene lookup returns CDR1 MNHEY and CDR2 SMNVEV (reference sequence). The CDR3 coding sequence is TGTGCCAGCTCGCTAGTGGGTACAGATACGCAGTATTTT. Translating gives CASSLVGTDTQYF.

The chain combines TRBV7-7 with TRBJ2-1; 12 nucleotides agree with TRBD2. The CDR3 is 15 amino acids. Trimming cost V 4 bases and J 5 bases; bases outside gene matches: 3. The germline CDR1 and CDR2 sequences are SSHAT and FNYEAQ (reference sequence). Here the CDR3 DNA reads TGTGCCAGCAGCTCTCGGACTAGCGGGAACAATGAGCAGTTCTTC. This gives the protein CASSSRTSGNNEQFF.

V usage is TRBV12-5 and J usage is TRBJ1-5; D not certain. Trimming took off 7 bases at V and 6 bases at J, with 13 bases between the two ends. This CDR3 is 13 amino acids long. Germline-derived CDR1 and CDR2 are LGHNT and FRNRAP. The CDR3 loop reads CASAIDMGQPQHF. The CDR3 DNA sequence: TGTGCTAGTGCAATAGATATGGGTCAGCCCCAGCATTTT.

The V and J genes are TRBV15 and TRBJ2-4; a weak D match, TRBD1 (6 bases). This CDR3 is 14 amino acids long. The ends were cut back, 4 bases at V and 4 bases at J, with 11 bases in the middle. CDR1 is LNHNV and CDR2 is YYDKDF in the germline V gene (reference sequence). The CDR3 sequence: CATSTFGQKNIQYF. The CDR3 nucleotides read TGTGCCACCAGCACCTTCGGACAGAAAAACATTCAGTACTTC.

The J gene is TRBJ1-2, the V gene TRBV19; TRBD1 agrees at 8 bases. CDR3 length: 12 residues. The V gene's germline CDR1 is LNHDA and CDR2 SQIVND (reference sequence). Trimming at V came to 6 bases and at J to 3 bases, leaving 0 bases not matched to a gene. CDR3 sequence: CASRQGDYGYTF. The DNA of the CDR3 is TGTGCCAGTAGACAGGGGGACTATGGCTACACCTTC.

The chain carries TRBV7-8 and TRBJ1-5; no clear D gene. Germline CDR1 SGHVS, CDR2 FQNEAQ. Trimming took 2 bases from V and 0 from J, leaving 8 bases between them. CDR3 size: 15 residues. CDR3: CASSLHPDSNQPQHF. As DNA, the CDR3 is TGTGCCAGCAGCTTACATCCAGATAGCAATCAGCCCCAGCATTTT. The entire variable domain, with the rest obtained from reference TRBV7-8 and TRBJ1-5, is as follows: GAGVSQSPRYKVAKRGQDVALRCDPISGHVSLFWYQQALGQGPEFLTYFQNEAQLDKSGLPSDRFFAERPEGSVSTLKIQRTQQEDSAVYLCASSLHPDSNQPQHFGDGTRLSIL.